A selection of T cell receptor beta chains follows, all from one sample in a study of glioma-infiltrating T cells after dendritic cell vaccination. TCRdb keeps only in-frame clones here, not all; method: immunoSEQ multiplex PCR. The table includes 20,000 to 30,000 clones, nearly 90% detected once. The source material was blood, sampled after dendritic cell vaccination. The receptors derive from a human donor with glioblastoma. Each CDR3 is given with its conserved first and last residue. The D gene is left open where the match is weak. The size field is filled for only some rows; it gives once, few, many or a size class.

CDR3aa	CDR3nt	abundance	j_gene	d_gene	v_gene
CASSLGRLYEQYF	TGTGCCAGCAGCCTAGGGAGGTTATACGAGCAGTACTTC	NA	TRBJ2-7	NA	TRBV7-2
CASSFPSSGNTIYF	TGTGCCAGCAGCTTTCCCAGCTCTGGAAACACCATATATTTT	NA	TRBJ1-3	NA	TRBV5-6
CSVGSDSYGYTF	TGCAGCGTTGGTTCGGACAGCTATGGCTACACCTTC	NA	TRBJ1-2	NA	TRBV29-1
CSVEVAAWPEAFF	TGCAGCGTTGAGGTGGCCGCTTGGCCTGAAGCTTTCTTT	NA	TRBJ1-1	NA	TRBV29-1
CAISSGTGDQPQHF	TGTGCCATCAGTTCCGGGACAGGGGATCAGCCCCAGCATTTT	NA	TRBJ1-5	TRBD1	TRBV10-3
CASSLGAGQTNTEAFF	TGTGCCAGCAGTCTGGGCGCGGGTCAGACGAACACTGAAGCTTTCTTT	NA	TRBJ1-1	NA	TRBV5-6
CASSSGQTGNTIYF	TGCGCCAGCAGCTCCGGACAGACTGGAAACACCATATATTTT	NA	TRBJ1-3	NA	TRBV5-1
CASSYRGDYGYTF	TGTGCCAGCAGTTACAGGGGGGACTATGGCTACACCTTC	NA	TRBJ1-2	TRBD1	TRBV2
CASSPDGGGTDTQYF	TGTGCCAGCAGCCCGGATGGGGGGGGTACAGATACGCAGTATTTT	NA	TRBJ2-3	TRBD2	TRBV5-4
CAWCWDIYTGELFF	TGTGCCTGGTGCTGGGACATCTACACCGGGGAGCTGTTTTTT	NA	TRBJ2-2	NA	TRBV30
CASSSGLAGDEQFF	TGTGCCAGCAGTTCCGGACTAGCGGGAGATGAGCAGTTCTTC	NA	TRBJ2-1	TRBD2	TRBV7-9
CASSFAGPTFNTGELFF	TGTGCCAGCAGCTTTGCAGGTCCAACCTTTAACACCGGGGAGCTGTTTTTT	NA	TRBJ2-2	NA	TRBV7-2
CASSAQGAGIYEQYF	TGTGCCAGCAGCGCACAGGGGGCGGGGATATACGAGCAGTACTTC	NA	TRBJ2-7	TRBD1	TRBV11-3
CASSYGESGYGYTF	TGTGCCAGCAGTTACGGGGAGAGTGGCTATGGCTACACCTTC	NA	TRBJ1-2	NA	TRBV6-5
CASSQDPGIQYF	TGCGCCAGCAGCCAAGATCCAGGCATTCAGTACTTC	NA	TRBJ2-4	NA	TRBV4-1
CASSYSSGGAPYEQYF	TGTGCCAGCAGTTACTCTAGCGGGGGGGCCCCCTACGAGCAGTACTTC	once	TRBJ2-7	TRBD2	TRBV6-6
CASSMNTEAFF	TGTGCCAGCAGTATGAACACTGAAGCTTTCTTT	NA	TRBJ1-1	NA	TRBV11-1
CAWSVLREKLFF	TGTGCCTGGAGTGTTTTGCGGGAAAAACTGTTTTTT	few	TRBJ1-4	NA	TRBV30
CATSRAPREILGYTF	TGTGCCACCAGCAGAGCCCCGCGGGAAATCTTAGGCTACACCTTC	NA	TRBJ1-2	NA	TRBV15
CASSLVPADTQYF	TGCGCCAGCAGCTTGGTCCCGGCAGATACGCAGTATTTT	NA	TRBJ2-3	NA	TRBV5-1
CASSLTGDSNYGYTF	TGCGCCAGCAGCTTGACAGGGGACTCAAACTATGGCTACACCTTC	NA	TRBJ1-2	TRBD1	TRBV5-1
CASSQEVAVNTGELFF	TGCGCCAGCAGCCAAGAGGTAGCGGTGAACACCGGGGAGCTGTTTTTT	NA	TRBJ2-2	NA	TRBV4-1
CASSYADSNYGYTF	TGTGCCAGCAGTTATGCAGATTCGAACTATGGCTACACCTTC	NA	TRBJ1-2	NA	TRBV6-6
CATSRDPPGSNSPLHF	TGTGCCACCAGCAGAGATCCGCCAGGCAGTAATTCACCCCTCCACTTT	NA	TRBJ1-6	NA	TRBV15
CASSWDRISIRELFF	TGTGCCAGCAGCTGGGACAGGATATCAATCAGGGAGCTGTTTTTT	few	TRBJ2-2	TRBD1	TRBV5-8
CASRFSDYPSYGYTF	TGTGCCAGCAGGTTTTCCGACTATCCGAGCTATGGCTACACCTTC	NA	TRBJ1-2	NA	TRBV11-2
CASSWDYRDTTF	TGTGCCAGCAGCTGGGACTACAGGGACACCACCTTC	NA	TRBJ1-2	NA	TRBV7-2
CASRISGTTNEQYF	TGTGCCAGCAGGATCTCCGGGACTACAAACGAGCAGTACTTC	few	TRBJ2-7	TRBD2	TRBV7-2
CASSPGGTSGSYQETQYF	TGCGCCAGCAGCCCGGGGGGGACTAGCGGATCGTACCAAGAGACCCAGTACTTC	NA	TRBJ2-5	TRBD2	TRBV5-1